This T cell receptor beta chain originates from a study of T-cell memory formation after mild COVID-19. General study points: Pre-infection memory contained some responding clones, which suggested that cross-reactive memory had joined. Day 15 to 85 contractors were CD4/CD8 balanced; later expanders leaned CD4+.

Constant-segment primers were used for 5'RACE, and the resulting TCR alpha and TCR beta cDNA libraries carried sample barcodes and UMIs. TCRdb re-derived calls from the 5' RACE reads in MiXCR, one entry per CDR3 protein. The profile shows approximately 250,000 distinct CDR3 sequences, approximately 15% of them singletons. CDR1 and CDR2 (germline): SGDLS, YYNGEE. The V end lost 3 bases, the J end lost 1 base, and 12 bases lay between the germline ends. The CDR3 has 15 amino acids. Comments on this clonotype: Its antigen remains unidentified.

Sequencing input: PBMCs or a T cell subset sorted from them (not recorded which). The TCR was taken from an adult woman who had mild COVID-19 (a few samples of this study predate the infection). Cell type and time point are not known. The V and J genes are TRBV9 and TRBJ2-3; no clear D. The CDR3 spells CASSATSVGTDTQYF. The CDR3 region has the DNA TGTGCCAGCAGCGCCACGAGCGTCGGCACAGATACGCAGTATTTT.